A selection of T cell receptor beta chains follows, all from one sample in a study of blood T cell repertoires in COVID-19. This table comes from immunoSEQ multiplex PCR, and its TCRdb copy is limited to in-frame clones, with some not included. Altogether approximately 200,000 clones are present, about 85% being singletons, with the ten largest covering roughly 20%. Material: PBMCs or T cells enriched from blood (not recorded which). The receptors originated from a man aged 35 to 55 who had recovered from COVID-19. Each CDR3 is given with its conserved first and last residue. D genes are given only for firm matches. Clone size is shown for a subset of rows, as once, few, many or a class of expanded clone.

D gene	V gene	clone size	J gene	CDR3 protein	CDR3 DNA
.	TRBV7-3	.	TRBJ2-7	CASSSLRGRGSYEQYF	TGTGCCAGCAGCTCCCTAAGGGGGCGGGGCTCCTACGAGCAGTACTTC
TRBD1	TRBV3-1/TRBV3-2	.	TRBJ1-1	CASSQGQGLEAFF	TGTGCCAGCAGCCAGGGACAGGGGTTAGAAGCTTTCTTT
TRBD2	TRBV4-1	.	TRBJ2-7	CASSPGLAGTYEQYF	TGCGCCAGCAGTCCGGGACTAGCGGGCACCTACGAGCAGTACTTC
TRBD2	TRBV20-1	.	TRBJ2-7	CSASRREGPGEQYF	TGCAGTGCTAGTAGGCGGGAGGGCCCGGGGGAGCAGTACTTC
.	TRBV19	.	TRBJ1-4	CASRSATNEKLFF	TGTGCCAGTAGGAGTGCAACTAATGAAAAACTGTTTTTT
.	TRBV3-1/TRBV3-2	.	TRBJ1-2	CASSPRVVGGYTF	TGTGCCAGCAGCCCTCGGGTCGTAGGTGGCTACACCTTC
.	TRBV5-6	.	TRBJ2-2	CASSSTILRRAENTGELFF	TGTGCCAGCAGTTCTACTATCCTCCGGCGGGCGGAGAACACCGGGGAGCTGTTTTTT
TRBD2	TRBV5-1	.	TRBJ2-7	CASSSSGRSYEQYF	TGCGCCAGCAGCTCTAGCGGGAGGTCCTACGAGCAGTACTTC
TRBD2	TRBV29-1	.	TRBJ2-3	CSVEGISGRPTDTQYF	TGCAGCGTTGAAGGAATTAGCGGGCGCCCCACAGATACGCAGTATTTT
TRBD1	TRBV5-6	.	TRBJ2-7	CASSGEGTGSLHEQYF	TGTGCCAGCAGCGGGGAAGGGACAGGGTCATTGCACGAGCAGTACTTC
.	TRBV19	.	TRBJ2-5	CASSPRGTLQETQYF	TGTGCCAGTAGTCCTCGGGGGACCCTTCAAGAGACCCAGTACTTC
TRBD1	TRBV6-5	once	TRBJ1-2	CASSYRDRLSYTF	TGTGCCAGCAGTTACCGGGACAGGCTTAGCTACACCTTC
TRBD1	TRBV30	.	TRBJ2-2	CAFTGVSGRHGELFF	TGTGCCTTTACAGGGGTTTCGGGGCGACACGGGGAGCTGTTTTTT
TRBD1	TRBV7-6	.	TRBJ1-4	CASSPGTGGQLFF	TGTGCCAGCAGCCCGGGGACAGGGGGCCAACTGTTTTTT
.	TRBV5-8	.	TRBJ2-7	CASTGEYEQYF	TGTGCCAGCACCGGAGAGTACGAGCAGTACTTC
TRBD2	TRBV5-4	.	TRBJ2-1	CASRRTSGSSYNEQFF	TGTGCCAGCAGGAGGACTAGCGGGAGCTCCTACAATGAGCAGTTCTTC
.	TRBV27	once	TRBJ2-1	CASSISGSSEQFF	TGTGCCAGCAGCATTAGTGGGAGTTCTGAGCAGTTCTTC
.	TRBV28	.	TRBJ1-5	CASSLFTGTPVNQPQHF	TGTGCCAGCAGCCTATTTACCGGGACACCGGTCAATCAGCCCCAGCATTTT
TRBD1	TRBV28	.	TRBJ1-2	CASSPLGTGPYGYTF	TGTGCCAGCAGTCCTCTTGGGACAGGGCCCTATGGCTACACCTTC
.	TRBV30	.	TRBJ2-1	CAWSTGASSYNEQFF	TGTGCCTGGAGTACTGGGGCTAGCTCCTACAATGAGCAGTTCTTC
TRBD2	TRBV6-2/TRBV6-3	.	TRBJ2-7	CASSRSGIGYEQYF	TGTGCCAGCAGTAGGAGCGGGATCGGGTACGAGCAGTACTTC
.	TRBV18	.	TRBJ1-6	CASSAQGQGDSPLHF	TGTGCCAGCTCAGCGCAGGGGCAAGGGGATTCACCCCTCCACTTT
.	TRBV5-6	few	TRBJ1-6	CASSLGQLVSSPLHF	TGTGCCAGCAGCTTGGGACAGCTGGTTAGCTCACCCCTCCACTTT
TRBD1	TRBV28	.	TRBJ1-1	CASSLQGAKAFF	TGTGCCAGCAGTTTACAGGGGGCGAAAGCTTTCTTT
TRBD1	TRBV15	.	TRBJ1-3	CATKQGGSGNTIYF	TGTGCCACTAAACAGGGGGGGTCCGGAAACACCATATATTTT
TRBD2	TRBV3-1/TRBV3-2	.	TRBJ2-5	CASSHGTSVQETQYF	TGTGCCAGTTCTCATGGGACTAGCGTCCAAGAGACCCAGTACTTC
TRBD2	TRBV5-1	.	TRBJ2-5	CASSAPSGGVETQYF	TGCGCCAGCAGCGCCCCCAGCGGGGGGGTGGAGACCCAGTACTTC
TRBD1	TRBV7-9	few	TRBJ1-1	CASSSQGKDAFF	TGTGCCAGCAGCTCACAGGGGAAGGACGCTTTCTTT
.	TRBV4-3	.	TRBJ1-1	CASSPGTNTEAFF	TGCGCCAGCAGCCCCGGGACAAACACTGAAGCTTTCTTT
.	TRBV29-1	.	TRBJ1-3	CSVEGQGFGGNTIYF	TGCAGCGTTGAAGGGCAGGGTTTCGGTGGAAACACCATATATTTT
.	TRBV28	.	TRBJ1-5	CASSLWIRTHYSNQPQHF	TGTGCCAGCAGCCTTTGGATTCGGACACATTATAGCAATCAGCCCCAGCATTTT
TRBD2	TRBV19	.	TRBJ2-7	CASSTAGGHYEQYF	TGTGCCAGTAGTACAGCGGGAGGGCACTACGAGCAGTACTTC
.	TRBV9	few	TRBJ1-1	CASSPQVVPGTEAFF	TGTGCCAGCAGCCCTCAAGTGGTTCCGGGCACTGAAGCTTTCTTT